The 27 T cell receptor beta chains listed next were all sequenced from one sample in a study of cytomegalovirus exposure and HLA in healthy donors. Researchers ran the PCR with 60 Vbeta and 13 Jbeta primers. Using immunoSEQ multiplex PCR, the repertoire was profiled, and TCRdb retains in-frame clones only, with some absent. The sample lists under 200,000 clones, around 83% occurring once. The source material was PBMCs. The receptors come from a woman younger than 30 in good health and CMV-seronegative.

This clone has a single count. The rearrangement uses TRBV27 and TRBJ2-7, with TRBD1 matching 9 bases. V lost 5 bases and J lost 5; bases outside the gene matches: 10. The CDR3 length is 15 residues. Germline CDR1 and CDR2: MNHEY and SMNVEV (reference sequence). The CDR3 loop is CASSPNRDREDEQYF. DNA of the CDR3: TGTGCCAGCAGTCCAAACCGGGACAGGGAGGACGAGCAGTACTTC.

The rearrangement joins TRBV7-9 to TRBJ2-5; maybe TRBD2 (5 bases). Germline lookup yields CDR1 SEHNR and CDR2 FQNEAQ (reference sequence). This CDR3 comprises 13 residues. V gave up 1 base and J gave up 7 bases, with 10 bases separating them. As DNA, the CDR3 is TGTGCCAGCAGCTTAGGTAGCGAGGGGACCCAGTACTTC. It specifies CASSLGSEGTQYF.

The V gene is TRBV7-2, the J gene TRBJ2-7; the match to TRBD2 covers 12 bases. The CDR3 runs 16 residues. The V gene's germline CDR1 is SGHTA and CDR2 FQGNSA. V shed 0 bases and J 2 bases; nucleotides not matched to a gene: 2. CDR3 DNA: TGTGCCAGCAGCTTAGCTCCTAGCGGGAGGGCCTACGAGCAGTACTTC. It encodes CASSLAPSGRAYEQYF.

The J gene is TRBJ2-6, the V gene TRBV27; unclear D gene. The CDR3 totals 15 residues. Trimming took 5 bases from V and 3 from J, leaving 11 bases between them. Germline values: CDR1 MNHEY, CDR2 SMNVEV (reference sequence). CDR3 sequence reads: CASSPARYGANVLTF. CDR3 in DNA: TGTGCCAGCAGTCCTGCTAGATATGGGGCCAACGTCCTGACTTTC.

A single count supports this clone. This sequence joins TRBV5-6 and TRBJ2-1; 7 nucleotides agree with TRBD2. Germline CDR1 is SGHDT and CDR2 is YYEEEE. The length of the CDR3 is 14 residues. V lost 4 bases to trimming and J lost 9 bases; unmatched junction nucleotides: 10. The CDR3 loop is CASSVRLAGAEQFF. The CDR3 DNA is TGTGCCAGCAGCGTACGACTAGCTGGGGCTGAGCAGTTCTTC.

Turning to this clone: Additional DNA sequences in this sample encode the identical CDR3. The CDR3 coding sequence is TGTGCCAGCAGTTTCGGGGGGGCTGGAGGCTACACCTTC. Amino acid sequence: CASSFGGAGGYTF. The J gene is TRBJ1-2, the V gene TRBV27, with D possibly TRBD1 on 6 matching bases. V was cut by 3 bases and J by 8 bases, with 13 bases left in between. The CDR3 is made up of 13 amino acids. The germline V gene encodes CDR1 MNHEY and CDR2 SMNVEV (reference sequence).

The chain couples TRBV18 to TRBJ1-5; 10 bases line up with TRBD1. The length of the CDR3 is 15 residues. CDR1 is KGHSH, CDR2 LQKENI, per germline. V was clipped by 6 bases and J by 6 bases; unmatched bases: 8. CDR3 nucleotide sequence: TGTGCCAGCTCGGGGACAGGGGTCGGTTCTCAGCCCCAGCATTTT. Encoded protein: CASSGTGVGSQPQHF.

The V and J genes are TRBV27 and TRBJ2-5; possibly TRBD2 for D (7 bases). The V end lost 6 bases, the J end lost 5 bases, and 16 bases lay between the germline ends. The CDR3 is 14 amino acids. Germline loops: CDR1 MNHEY, CDR2 SMNVEV (reference sequence). CDR3 in DNA: TGTGCCAGCAGGGAGGGGGAGGGCTTGGAGACCCAGTACTTC. Amino acids: CASREGEGLETQYF.

The rearrangement uses TRBV11-2 and TRBJ2-1, with 10 nucleotides matching TRBD2. Germline V gene lookup returns CDR1 SGHAT and CDR2 FQNNGV. With 6 bases clipped from V and 5 bases from J, the junction kept 7 bases outside the gene matches. There are 15 residues in the CDR3. The CDR3 sequence is CASRDSSGRNNEQFF. The CDR3 nucleotides read TGTGCCAGCAGAGATAGTAGCGGGAGGAACAATGAGCAGTTCTTC.

This clone was counted once. The J gene is TRBJ1-3, the V gene TRBV4-2, with a tentative D call TRBD1 (6 bases). CDR1 and CDR2 from the germline V gene are LGHNA and YNFKEQ. The CDR3 has 16 amino acids. V lost 0 bases and J 0 bases, leaving 9 bases between the germline ends. This CDR3 reads CASSQEGAVSGNTIYF. For the CDR3, the DNA is TGTGCCAGCAGCCAAGAGGGGGCAGTCTCTGGAAACACCATATATTTT.

The rearrangement uses TRBV2 and TRBJ1-1, with a possible D match to TRBD1 (5 bases). This CDR3 has 17 residues. Germline CDR1 reads SNHLY; CDR2 reads FYNNEI. The ends were cut back, 4 bases at V and 4 bases at J, with 22 bases in the middle. The CDR3, as DNA: TGTGCCAGCAGTGTTATACACGCCCACCCGGGGGGCACTGAAGCTTTCTTT. Protein sequence: CASSVIHAHPGGTEAFF.

The chain couples TRBV7-2 to TRBJ1-1; tentative D call: TRBD1 (6 bases). In germline, CDR1 is SGHTA, CDR2 FQGNSA. This CDR3 contains 13 residues. Deletions cut 6 bases from V and 6 bases from J, with 14 bases between. The CDR3 loop is CASRVGGPAEAFF. CDR3 DNA: TGTGCCAGCAGGGTAGGGGGTCCAGCTGAAGCTTTCTTT. The variable domain in full, with the rest retrieved from reference TRBV7-2 and TRBJ1-1, is GAGVSQSPSNKVTEKGKDVELRCDPISGHTALYWYRQSLGQGLEFLIYFQGNSAPDKSGLPSDRFSAERTGGSVSTLTIQRTQQEDSAVYLCASRVGGPAEAFFGQGTRLTVV.

The V call is TRBV18, the J call TRBJ1-3, with D tentatively TRBD1 (6 bases). CDR3 size: 16 residues. Trimming took 0 bases from V and 3 from J, leaving 12 bases between them. The germline V gene encodes CDR1 KGHSH and CDR2 LQKENI. CDR3: CASSPPGHLRGNTIYF. The CDR3, as DNA: TGTGCCAGCTCACCACCGGGACACCTACGTGGAAACACCATATATTTT.

This clone was counted only a few times. The V call is TRBV6-6, the J call TRBJ1-4; the D is unclear. The V end was cut by 5 bases, the J end by 11 bases, with 9 bases between. Germline V CDR1 and CDR2: MNHNY, SVGAGI (reference sequence). The CDR3 length is 11 residues. The CDR3 nucleotides read TGTGCCAGCAGTAGCCTCAATAAACTGTTTTTT. This sequence encodes CASSSLNKLFF.

This rearrangement joins TRBV4-3 to TRBJ1-4; 9 bases map to TRBD1. This CDR3 region has 15 residues. Germline lookup yields CDR1 LGHNA and CDR2 YSLEER. Trimming at V came to 5 bases and at J to 7 bases, leaving 8 bases not matched to a gene. The DNA for the CDR3 is TGCGCCAGCAGCGGGGGACAGGGTGAAATTGAAAAACTGTTTTTT. This sequence encodes CASSGGQGEIEKLFF.

The gene calls are TRBV2 and TRBJ1-2; weak D call: TRBD1 (6 bases). V dropped 7 bases and J dropped 4 bases, with 13 bases sitting between them. From germline, CDR1 is SNHLY and CDR2 FYNNEI. The CDR3 consists of 13 residues. CDR3 residues: CASKGRGFYGYTF. DNA for the CDR3: TGTGCCAGCAAGGGCAGGGGATTCTATGGCTACACCTTC.

As for this clone: One junction end disagrees with the germline gene, perhaps due to a read error. The chain has TRBV7-9 and TRBJ1-3; 12 positions agree with TRBD1. Germline V gives CDR1 SEHNR, CDR2 FQNEAQ (reference sequence). The CDR3 contains 15 residues. The CDR3 DNA reads TGTTCCAGCAGCGGGACAGGGGGCATTGGAAACACCATATATTTT. It encodes CSSSGTGGIGNTIYF.

This clone was seen a single time. This rearrangement joins TRBV21-1 to TRBJ1-1; whether TRBD1, the table's D call, matches the DNA was not checked. TRBV21-1 is a pseudogene locus. There are 14 residues in the CDR3. The CDR3: CASSKEDSRTEAFF. The DNA of the CDR3 is TGTGCCAGCAGCAAAGAGGACAGTCGGACTGAAGCTTTCTTT.

CDR3 in amino acids: CASSADRGLKFYGYTF. In DNA form, the CDR3 reads TGTGCCAGCAGTGCCGACAGGGGGCTAAAGTTTTATGGCTACACCTTC. This sequence joins TRBV2 and TRBJ1-2; TRBD1 matches 10 bases. The CDR3 is 16 residues long. Germline V gene data show CDR1 as SNHLY and CDR2 as FYNNEI. V lost 4 bases, J lost 5 bases, and 10 bases stayed unmatched.

Of note for this clone: A read error may produce the germline difference seen at one junction end. This chain connects TRBV15 to TRBJ1-1; D uncertain. Germline-derived CDR1 and CDR2 are LNHNV and YYDKDF (reference sequence). The CDR3 runs 12 residues. The CDR3 loop reads CATSRGNSEAFF. In nucleotides, the CDR3 is TGTGCCACCAGCAGAGGGAACAGTGAAGCTTTCTTT.

V usage is TRBV4-3 and J usage is TRBJ1-2; unclear D gene. There are 15 residues in the CDR3. Trimming removed 0 bases at V and 3 bases at J, with 11 bases between. Germline loops: CDR1 LGHNA, CDR2 YSLEER. Written as DNA, the CDR3 is TGCGCCAGCAGCCAAGATTATCAGATTCACTATGGCTACACCTTC. Translation gives CASSQDYQIHYGYTF.

The chain uses TRBV5-4 and TRBJ1-2; no clear D gene. V lost 4 bases and J lost 0, with 13 bases in between. Per germline, CDR1 SGHNT and CDR2 YYREEE (reference sequence). This CDR3 has 15 amino acids. The CDR3 DNA is TGTGCCAGCAGCCCTGCTCTCAGTACTAACTATGGCTACACCTTC. It yields the protein CASSPALSTNYGYTF.

The chain couples TRBV27 to TRBJ2-7; D is possibly TRBD1 (6 bases). The CDR3 runs 15 residues. CDR1 MNHEY and CDR2 SMNVEV come from the germline V gene (reference sequence). The germline V and J ends were trimmed by 1 base and 2 bases, with 12 bases remaining between them. Here the CDR3 reads CASSLWPGEAYEQYF. The CDR3 coding sequence is TGTGCCAGCAGTTTATGGCCAGGGGAAGCCTACGAGCAGTACTTC.

The chain combines TRBV7-9 with TRBJ2-7, with a possible D match to TRBD2 (5 bases). Trimming took off 1 base at V and 3 bases at J, with 13 bases between the two ends. In germline, CDR1 is SEHNR, CDR2 FQNEAQ (reference sequence). The CDR3 covers 15 residues. Here the CDR3 DNA reads TGTGCCAGCAGCTTAGACGGACTCAAGGTCTACGAGCAGTACTTC. Its translation: CASSLDGLKVYEQYF. Drawing the rest from reference TRBV7-9 and TRBJ2-7, the complete variable domain is DTGVSQNPRHKITKRGQNVTFRCDPISEHNRLYWYRQTLGQGPEFLTYFQNEAQLEKSRLLSDRFSAERPKGSFSTLEIQRTEQGDSAMYLCASSLDGLKVYEQYFGPGTRLTVT.

V and J are TRBV18 and TRBJ1-6, with a weak D call TRBD1 (5 bases). CDR1 and CDR2 from the germline V gene are KGHSH and LQKENI. Trimming shortened V by 1 base and J by 5 bases, and 9 bases separated the two germline ends. The CDR3 loop spans 15 amino acids. The CDR3 DNA is TGTGCCAGCTCACCACAGGCGGGGGATAATTCACCCCTCCACTTT. Its translation is CASSPQAGDNSPLHF.

The chain joins TRBV5-4 to TRBJ2-1; 8 nucleotides agree with TRBD2. CDR3 length: 13 amino acids. V gave up 4 bases and J gave up 15 bases; unmatched junction bases: 12. Germline CDR1 SGHNT, CDR2 YYREEE (reference sequence). In DNA, the CDR3 is TGTGCCAGCAGCCCGGGACTAGGGTCCCTTGGGTTCTTC. It specifies CASSPGLGSLGFF.

The chain recombines TRBV6-5 with TRBJ1-2; no firm D call. Germline V lookup: CDR1 MNHEY, CDR2 SVGAGI. Trimming removed 5 bases from V and 14 bases from J, with 24 bases in between. The CDR3 length is 14 residues. The CDR3 sequence is CASSPLYLSSPLTF. In DNA form, the CDR3 reads TGTGCCAGCAGTCCTCTCTATCTATCGTCCCCCTTAACCTTC.